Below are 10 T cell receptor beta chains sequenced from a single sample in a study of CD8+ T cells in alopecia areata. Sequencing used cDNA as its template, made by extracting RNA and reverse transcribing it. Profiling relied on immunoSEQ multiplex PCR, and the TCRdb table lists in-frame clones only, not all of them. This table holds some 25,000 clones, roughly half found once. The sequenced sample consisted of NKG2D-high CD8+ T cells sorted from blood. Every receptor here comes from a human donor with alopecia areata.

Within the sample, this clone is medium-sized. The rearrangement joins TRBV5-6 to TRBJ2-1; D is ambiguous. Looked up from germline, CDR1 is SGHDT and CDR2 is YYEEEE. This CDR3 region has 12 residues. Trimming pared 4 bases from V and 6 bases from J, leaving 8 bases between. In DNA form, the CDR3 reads TGTGCCAGCAGCCCATGGTCCAATGAGCAGTTCTTC. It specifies CASSPWSNEQFF.

The CDR3 DNA sequence: TGTGCCAGCAGCTTAGGCGGGGGGAATTACGAGCAGTACTTC. Translation: CASSLGGGNYEQYF. The chain couples TRBV7-6 to TRBJ2-7; 8 nucleotides match TRBD2. This CDR3 region has 14 residues. J lost 4 bases, V lost 1 base, and 3 bases had no gene match. From germline, CDR1 is SGHVS and CDR2 FNYEAQ.

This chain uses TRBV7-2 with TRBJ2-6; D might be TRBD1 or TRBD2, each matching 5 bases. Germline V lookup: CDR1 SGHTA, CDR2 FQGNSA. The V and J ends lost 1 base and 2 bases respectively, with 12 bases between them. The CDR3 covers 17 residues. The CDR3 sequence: CASSLGEGSAGANVLTF. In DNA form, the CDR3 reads TGTGCCAGCAGCTTAGGCGAGGGGTCTGCTGGGGCCAACGTCCTGACTTTC.

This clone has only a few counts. CDR3 in DNA: TGTGCCAGCAGCACCTGGACAGGGGGAGGGCAAGAGACCCAGTACTTC. It specifies CASSTWTGGGQETQYF. The chain combines TRBV7-9 with TRBJ2-5; 10 positions agree with TRBD1. Germline V gene sequence: CDR1 SEHNR, CDR2 FQNEAQ (reference sequence). This CDR3 has 16 amino acids. J was trimmed by 2 bases and V by 5 bases; bases with no gene match: 8.

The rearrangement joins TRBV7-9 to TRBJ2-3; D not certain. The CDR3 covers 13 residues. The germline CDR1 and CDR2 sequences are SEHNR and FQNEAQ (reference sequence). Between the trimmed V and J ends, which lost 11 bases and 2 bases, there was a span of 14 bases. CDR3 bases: TGTGCCCTCGATTTACTGCCCACAGATACGCAGTATTTT. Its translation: CALDLLPTDTQYF.

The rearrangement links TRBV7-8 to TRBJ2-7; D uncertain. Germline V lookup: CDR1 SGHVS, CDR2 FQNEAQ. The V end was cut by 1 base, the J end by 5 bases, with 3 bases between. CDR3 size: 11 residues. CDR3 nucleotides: TGTGCCAGCAGCTTAGGGAACGAGCAGTACTTC. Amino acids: CASSLGNEQYF.

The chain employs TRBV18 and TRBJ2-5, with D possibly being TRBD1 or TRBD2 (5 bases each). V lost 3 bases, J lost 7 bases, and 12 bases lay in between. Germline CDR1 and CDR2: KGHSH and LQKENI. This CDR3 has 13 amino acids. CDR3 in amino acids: CASSPQGPGTQYF. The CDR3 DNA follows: TGTGCCAGCTCACCGCAGGGACCGGGGACCCAGTACTTC.

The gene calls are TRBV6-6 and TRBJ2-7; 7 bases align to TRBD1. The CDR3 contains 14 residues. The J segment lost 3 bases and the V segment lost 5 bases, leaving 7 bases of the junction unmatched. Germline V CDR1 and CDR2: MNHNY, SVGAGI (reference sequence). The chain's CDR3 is CASSVASGGYEQYF. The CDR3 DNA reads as TGTGCCAGCAGTGTAGCCTCAGGGGGCTACGAGCAGTACTTC.

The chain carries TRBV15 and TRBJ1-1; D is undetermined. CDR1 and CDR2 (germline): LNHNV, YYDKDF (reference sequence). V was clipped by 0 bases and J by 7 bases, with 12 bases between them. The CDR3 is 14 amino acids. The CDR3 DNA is TGTGCCACCAGCAGAGATCCAACACCGGGTGAAGCTTTCTTT. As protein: CATSRDPTPGEAFF. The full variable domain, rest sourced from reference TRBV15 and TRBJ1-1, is DAMVIQNPRYQVTQFGKPVTLSCSQTLNHNVMYWYQQKSSQAPKLLFHYYDKDFNNEADTPDNFQSRRPNTSFCFLDIRSPGLGDTAMYLCATSRDPTPGEAFFGQGTRLTVV.

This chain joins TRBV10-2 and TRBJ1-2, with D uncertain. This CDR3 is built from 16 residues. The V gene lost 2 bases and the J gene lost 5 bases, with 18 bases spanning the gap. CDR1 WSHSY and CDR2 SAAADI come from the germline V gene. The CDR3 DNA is TGCGCCAGCAGTGAGCCCCCCCGGAGGCGGAGATATGGCTACACCTTC. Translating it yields CASSEPPRRRRYGYTF.